This paragraph reports one T cell receptor (beta chain). Its antigen is still unknown. This entry comes from a study of cytotoxic CD8 clonotypes in ibrutinib-treated CLL. Study-level results: Samples were collected at differing times from sustained-remission and progressing patients. Higher circulating CD8+ T-cell counts strongly accompanied higher baseline clonality, above age-matched healthy donors.

Trimming left V 6 bases short and J 5 bases short, with 13 bases between. Germline V gene sequence: CDR1 KGHSH, CDR2 LQKENI. The CDR3 sequence is 13 residues long. Sequencing was designed to attain a depth spanning 1 in 200,000 to 1 in 1 million T cells. Sequenced by immunoSEQ multiplex PCR; TCRdb stores in-frame clones only, minus some. The data contain around 26,000 clones, roughly 70% of them singletons. The genes are TRBV18 and TRBJ2-5; D gene ambiguous. This clonotype was obtained from a human donor with chronic lymphocytic leukemia. This material consisted of PBMCs, taken after 12 months of ibrutinib treatment. The CDR3 nucleotides are TGTGCCAGCTCGCCTCAGCTGGGGGAGACCCAGTACTTC. As protein: CASSPQLGETQYF.